This TCR beta chain was observed in a study of T cells after yellow fever vaccination. Study-level background: Where fractions had low cell numbers, libraries were prepared from them with the SMART-Seq v4 Ultra Low Input RNA kit.

There are many counts of this clonotype. The CDR3 has 14 residues. Germline CDR1 and CDR2: MNHEY and SVGEGT. V lost 2 bases and J 0 bases, leaving 8 bases between the germline ends. It was through 5'RACE template switching that TCR cDNA was made, with a universal primer site and UMIs added. TCRdb itself ran the 5' RACE reads through MiXCR, one entry per CDR3 protein. In the table there are about 130,000 distinct CDR3 sequences, around 7.7% of which are singletons. This specimen consisted of CD4+ T cells sorted from PBMCs, obtained approximately 11 days after the first yellow fever vaccination. This clonotype originated in a man younger than 35 who received the YFV17D yellow fever vaccine. The V gene is TRBV6-2 or TRBV6-3, the J gene TRBJ2-7, with D unresolved. The DNA for the CDR3 is TGTGCCAGCAGTTACCGACCGATCTCCTACGAGCAGTACGTC. Amino acids: CASSYRPISYEQYV.